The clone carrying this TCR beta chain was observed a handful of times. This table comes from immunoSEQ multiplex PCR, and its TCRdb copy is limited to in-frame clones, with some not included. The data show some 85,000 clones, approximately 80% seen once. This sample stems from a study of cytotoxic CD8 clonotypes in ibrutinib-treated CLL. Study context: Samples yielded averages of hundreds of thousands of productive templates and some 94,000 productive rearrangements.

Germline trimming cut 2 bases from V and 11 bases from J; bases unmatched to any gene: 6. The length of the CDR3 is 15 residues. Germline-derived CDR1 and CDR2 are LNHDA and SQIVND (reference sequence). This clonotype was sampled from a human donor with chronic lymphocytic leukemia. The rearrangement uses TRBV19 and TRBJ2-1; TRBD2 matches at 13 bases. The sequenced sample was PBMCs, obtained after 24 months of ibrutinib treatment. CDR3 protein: CASSIRGTSGTKQFF. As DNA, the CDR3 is TGTGCCAGTAGTATAAGAGGGACTAGCGGGACCAAGCAGTTCTTC.